One and the same sample provided the 20 T cell receptor beta chains below, sequenced in a study of blood T cells in healthy people across ages. A second PCR of about 7 to 12 cycles used a sample-barcoded 5' primer and a J-beta primer mix. TCRdb ran MiXCR on the 5' RACE reads and lists one entry per CDR3 protein. The sample holds approximately 800,000 distinct CDR3 sequences, 25% to 30% seen once. These data are also associated with another study on T cells of mothers and their children.

The sequencing sample was made of blood. Receptors were obtained from a boy aged 5-17 years in good health.

This clonotype was counted between two and nine times. The chain has TRBV5-1 and TRBJ2-5; tentatively, D is TRBD1 (6 bases). Germline loops: CDR1 SGHRS, CDR2 YFSETQ. The V end lost 0 bases, the J end lost 5 bases, and 11 bases lay between the germline ends. The CDR3 loop spans 14 amino acids. The chain's CDR3 is CASSLAPGVETQYF. The CDR3 DNA follows: TGCGCCAGCAGCTTGGCGCCAGGGGTCGAGACCCAGTACTTC.

The V and J genes are TRBV24-1 and TRBJ2-5, with a weak D call TRBD2 (6 bases). This CDR3 contains 15 residues. V was cut by 7 bases and J by 0 bases, with 14 bases left in between. Germline CDR1 reads KGHDR; CDR2 reads SFDVKD. CDR3 protein: CATSPSGLNQETQYF. DNA for the CDR3: TGTGCCACCAGCCCGTCGGGACTCAACCAAGAGACCCAGTACTTC.

This clonotype was counted a few times. The chain has TRBV21-1 and TRBJ2-1; TRBD1 reflects the table's D call only, with no check against the DNA. TRBV21-1 is noted as a pseudogene. This CDR3 region has 13 residues. The chain's CDR3 is CASSFSGEDEQFF. CDR3 in DNA: TGTGCCAGCAGCTTCTCAGGGGAGGATGAGCAGTTCTTC.

The chain links TRBV19 to TRBJ1-2; a possible D gene is TRBD1 (6 bases). The CDR3 contains 11 residues. Deletions cut 7 bases from V and 7 bases from J, with 10 bases between. In germline, CDR1 is LNHDA, CDR2 SQIVND (reference sequence). The CDR3 DNA follows: TGTGCCAGTATGGGGGCATTTGGCTACACCTTC. Translating it yields CASMGAFGYTF.

Only a few counts were recorded for this clonotype. V usage is TRBV6-6 and J usage is TRBJ2-7, with D perhaps TRBD1 (6 bases). Germline V gives CDR1 MNHNY, CDR2 SVGAGI (reference sequence). Trimming pared 5 bases from V and 2 bases from J, leaving 16 bases between. CDR3 length equals 15 residues. In nucleotides, the CDR3 is TGTGCCAGCAGTCCCTATCCGGACAGTCCCTACGAGCAGTACTTC. Translation gives CASSPYPDSPYEQYF.

A few counts support this clonotype. The chain has TRBV20-1 and TRBJ1-3; no definite D call. Germline-derived CDR1 and CDR2 are DFQATT and SNEGSKA (reference sequence). V was clipped by 6 bases and J by 4 bases, with 13 bases between them. The CDR3 loop spans 13 amino acids. The CDR3 loop is CSASPGWGNTIYF. The CDR3 nucleotides read TGCAGTGCAAGCCCGGGGTGGGGAAACACCATATATTTT.

This clonotype was counted a few times. This chain links TRBV6-5 with TRBJ2-7; maybe TRBD2 (5 bases). This CDR3 comprises 17 residues. The germline V gene encodes CDR1 MNHEY and CDR2 SVGAGI. Between the trimmed V and J ends, which lost 4 bases and 3 bases, there was a span of 22 bases. CDR3 region: CASSSASGSVRDYEQYF. The CDR3 coding sequence is TGTGCCAGCAGTTCCGCGAGCGGATCCGTCCGAGACTACGAGCAGTACTTC.

This sequence joins TRBV10-2 and TRBJ2-6, with 12 positions matching TRBD1. V was pared by 6 bases and J by 0 bases, with 9 bases of the junction left unmatched. Germline CDR1 WSHSY, CDR2 SAAADI. The CDR3 loop spans 19 amino acids. The CDR3 sequence: CASSRRGQGAPSGANVLTF. For the CDR3, the DNA is TGCGCCAGCAGCCGCAGGGGACAGGGGGCTCCCTCTGGGGCCAACGTCCTGACTTTC.

This clonotype was observed a handful of times. V usage is TRBV6-1 and J usage is TRBJ2-5, with TRBD1 matching 8 bases. The CDR3 has 13 amino acids. J was trimmed by 2 bases and V by 6 bases; bases with no gene match: 2. In germline, CDR1 is MNHNS, CDR2 SASEGT. The CDR3 DNA sequence: TGTGCCAGCAGGCACAGGGGGCAAGAGACCCAGTACTTC. As protein: CASRHRGQETQYF.

This sequence joins TRBV28 and TRBJ2-5; D ambiguous. The V and J ends lost 3 bases and 6 bases respectively, with 8 bases between them. Germline V gene lookup returns CDR1 MDHEN and CDR2 SYDVKM. The CDR3 totals 12 residues. The CDR3 spells CASSLGRKTQYF. CDR3 bases: TGTGCCAGCAGTTTGGGCCGTAAGACCCAGTACTTC.

This clonotype was seen more than once but under ten times. The rearrangement uses TRBV5-5 and TRBJ1-4, with 7 bases identical to TRBD1. V gave up 4 bases and J gave up 3 bases; unmatched junction bases: 3. Germline loops: CDR1 SGHKS, CDR2 YYEKEE (reference sequence). CDR3 length: 14 amino acids. CDR3 DNA: TGTGCCAGCAGCATCGGACAGGCTAATGAAAAACTGTTTTTT. As protein: CASSIGQANEKLFF.

This clonotype has just a few counts. This chain joins TRBV12-3 or TRBV12-4 and TRBJ1-5, with D unresolved. The CDR3 runs 15 residues. V gave up 1 base and J gave up 0 bases, with 7 bases separating them. CDR3: CASSLEQYSNQPQHF. The CDR3 region has the DNA TGTGCCAGCAGTTTAGAACAGTATAGCAATCAGCCCCAGCATTTT.

Only a few counts were recorded for this clonotype. One end of the junction does not line up with germline, which may come from a read error. This chain uses TRBV12-3 or TRBV12-4 with TRBJ2-2; D possibly corresponds to TRBD1 (5 bases). The CDR3 covers 14 residues. The CDR3, as DNA: TGTGCCAGCACTTTAGGGGTTAACACCGGGGAGCTGTTTTTT. Translation gives CASTLGVNTGELFF.

This clonotype occurred a few times. The CDR3, as DNA: TGTGCCAGCCCGGACGGGGAAGAGACCCAGTACTTC. Its translation: CASPDGEETQYF. J is TRBJ2-5 and V is TRBV6-4; the D gene is possibly TRBD2 (5 bases). The CDR3 sequence is 12 residues long. V lost 8 bases and J lost 3, with 10 bases in between. The germline V gene has CDR1 MRHNA and CDR2 SNTAGT.

The rearrangement links TRBV20-1 to TRBJ2-3, with D possibly being TRBD1 (5 bases). V lost 1 base, J lost 3 bases, and 14 bases lay in between. Germline V gene sequence: CDR1 DFQATT, CDR2 SNEGSKA (reference sequence). The CDR3 contains 15 residues. The CDR3: CSARGQPLGTDTQYF. DNA for the CDR3: TGCAGTGCTAGAGGACAGCCCCTCGGGACAGATACGCAGTATTTT.

The V gene is TRBV15, the J gene TRBJ2-5; a weak D match, TRBD2 (5 bases). The CDR3 has 15 residues. Trimming left V 0 bases short and J 4 bases short, with 12 bases between. Germline CDR1 is LNHNV and CDR2 is YYDKDF (reference sequence). The CDR3 here is CATSRDREGAETQYF. CDR3 coding DNA: TGTGCCACCAGCAGAGATAGAGAGGGAGCAGAGACCCAGTACTTC.

The chain combines TRBV5-1 with TRBJ1-4; tentatively, D is TRBD1 (6 bases). This CDR3 is 13 amino acids long. The V and J ends lost 0 bases and 11 bases respectively, with 11 bases between them. Germline loops: CDR1 SGHRS, CDR2 YFSETQ. CDR3 sequence (DNA): TGCGCCAGCAGCTTGGCAGGACAGAGTAAACTGTTTTTT. Amino acids: CASSLAGQSKLFF.

A word on this clonotype: Since a much larger clone is just one base distant, this may be a read error. The chain has TRBV10-3 and TRBJ2-7; maybe TRBD1 (5 bases). Germline V gives CDR1 ENHRY, CDR2 SYGVKD. CDR3 length: 14 amino acids. This CDR3 is CAISETTVSYEQHF. CDR3 coding DNA: TGTGCCATCAGTGAGACGACAGTCTCCTACGAGCAGCACTTC.

This clonotype was recorded many times. CDR3 coding DNA: TGCGCCAGCAGCATCGGAGGAAATCAAGAGACCCAGTACTTC. Translated: CASSIGGNQETQYF. This sequence joins TRBV5-1 and TRBJ2-5; maybe TRBD2 (5 bases). V was trimmed by 4 bases and J by 2 bases, leaving 12 bases between them. Germline V CDR1 and CDR2: SGHRS, YFSETQ. The CDR3 is 14 amino acids.

Comments on this clonotype: One end of the junction fails to match germline, which may point to a read error. The V and J genes are TRBV6-5 and TRBJ1-1, with D unresolved. CDR3 length: 17 residues. Germline lookup yields CDR1 MNHEY and CDR2 SVGAGI. This chain's CDR3 is CASSYSRGGDLNTEPFF. CDR3 coding DNA: TGTGCCAGCAGTTACTCGAGAGGTGGGGATTTGAACACTGAACCTTTCTTT.